Sequencing of this T cell receptor (beta chain) was carried out in a study of T cells in Graves' hyperthyroidism and ophthalmopathy. Amplification of TCR beta CDR3 regions used RNA as the template. First-round RT-PCR targeting the TCR CDR3 was performed with the HTBI primer set. TCRdb reprocessed the multiplex PCR reads with MiXCR, giving one entry per CDR3 protein. The sample shows approximately 690,000 distinct CDR3 sequences, 20% to 25% of them seen only once. In its sample, this clonotype was seen a few times. The sample consisted of blood. The sequence derives from a man aged 25 to 40 with Graves' ophthalmopathy.

The CDR3 protein is CAILAGDNEQFF. DNA for the CDR3: TGTGCCATCCTAGCGGGAGACAATGAGCAGTTCTTC. This chain joins TRBV10-3 and TRBJ2-1; 10 nucleotides agree with TRBD2. The V gene's germline CDR1 is ENHRY and CDR2 SYGVKD. Trimming took 8 bases from V and 5 from J; bases not matched to a gene: 0. The CDR3 is 12 residues long.